Following are 22 T cell receptor beta chains from one sample sequenced in a study. TCRdb reprocessed the 5' RACE reads with MiXCR, giving one entry per CDR3 protein. The repertoire holds about 7,200 distinct CDR3 sequences, with roughly 37% as singletons. Sequencing was carried out using memory CD4+ T cells sorted from blood. Noted subset: memory CD4+ T cells, CD4+CD45RO+CD25-. These receptors were taken from a female donor with breast cancer.

This clonotype counts as medium-sized. The chain combines TRBV2 with TRBJ2-7, with 9 bases matching TRBD1. This CDR3 has 13 residues. J lost 4 bases, V lost 9 bases, and 7 bases had no gene match. Germline V CDR1 and CDR2: SNHLY, FYNNEI. The CDR3 protein is CASAPGQGYEQYF. As DNA, the CDR3 is TGTGCCAGTGCGCCGGGACAGGGTTACGAGCAGTACTTC.

This clonotype was seen more than once but under ten times. The CDR3 nucleotides read TGTGCCAGCACCGGGACAAAGGATCAGCCCCAGCATTTT. Amino acids: CASTGTKDQPQHF. V and J are TRBV12-3 or TRBV12-4 and TRBJ1-5; D perhaps matches TRBD1 (6 bases). Trimming shortened V by 7 bases and J by 5 bases, and 12 bases separated the two germline ends. The CDR3 runs 13 residues.

This clonotype occurred once. The CDR3 DNA sequence: TGCGCCAGCAGCTTCTCTAGCGGCCCATACAATGAGCAGTTCTTC. Protein: CASSFSSGPYNEQFF. The gene calls are TRBV5-1 and TRBJ2-1, with TRBD2 identical over 7 bases. The CDR3 has 15 residues. V lost 2 bases to trimming and J lost 4 bases; unmatched junction nucleotides: 6. Germline V gives CDR1 SGHRS, CDR2 YFSETQ.

The sample holds a few counts of this clonotype. J is TRBJ2-3 and V is TRBV10-1, with 11 nucleotides matching TRBD2. Germline values: CDR1 WNHNN, CDR2 SYGVQD (reference sequence). The CDR3 runs 18 residues. Trimming at V came to 0 bases and at J to 2 bases, leaving 7 bases not matched to a gene. DNA for the CDR3: TGCGCCAGCAGTGAGTCCCTAGCGGGGGGCCGCCTCACAGATACGCAGTATTTT. Protein sequence: CASSESLAGGRLTDTQYF.

V usage is TRBV18 and J usage is TRBJ1-6, with no clear D. The V end was cut by 2 bases, the J end by 9 bases, with 8 bases between. The CDR3 is 13 amino acids. CDR1 and CDR2 (germline): KGHSH, LQKENI. The CDR3 DNA reads TGTGCCAGCTCACCAGGGGTCGGTTCACCCCTCCACTTT. Encoded protein: CASSPGVGSPLHF.

A note on this clonotype: The junction departs from the called germline gene at one end, perhaps through a read error. The chain employs TRBV10-3 and TRBJ2-2, with 9 bases aligning to TRBD2. The CDR3 extends over 16 amino acids. CDR1 is ENHRY, CDR2 SYGVKD, per germline. This chain's CDR3 is CAISTGTSTKTGELFF. The CDR3 nucleotides are TGTGCCATCAGTACCGGGACTAGCACGAAGACCGGGGAGCTGTTTTTT.

This clonotype was counted only a few times. This rearrangement joins TRBV6-1 to TRBJ1-5; D remains unclear. The CDR3 covers 12 residues. V lost 6 bases to trimming and J lost 0 bases, with 3 bases between them. Germline lookup yields CDR1 MNHNS and CDR2 SASEGT. The CDR3 loop is CASRFSNQPQHF. CDR3 nucleotides: TGTGCCAGCAGATTTAGCAATCAGCCCCAGCATTTT.

This clonotype was found a few times. This chain connects TRBV3-1 to TRBJ1-6, with a weak D call TRBD1 (5 bases). Germline CDR1 LGHDT, CDR2 YNNKEL (reference sequence). The CDR3 sequence is 14 residues long. V gave up 5 bases and J gave up 8 bases, with 13 bases separating them. CDR3 sequence reads: CASSLNIRDSPLHF. The CDR3 bases are TGTGCCAGCAGCTTAAACATCAGGGATTCACCCCTCCACTTT.

In this sample, this clonotype turned up a few times. This chain links TRBV7-9 with TRBJ1-2; TRBD1 is a possible D gene (6 bases). Germline CDR1 is SEHNR and CDR2 is FQNEAQ (reference sequence). CDR3 length: 14 amino acids. V lost 2 bases, J lost 4 bases, and 11 bases lay in between. The CDR3 region has the DNA TGTGCCAGCAGCTTACGGACAGAGACCTATGGCTACACCTTC. Amino acid sequence: CASSLRTETYGYTF. Drawing the rest from reference TRBV7-9 and TRBJ1-2, the complete variable domain is DTGVSQNPRHKITKRGQNVTFRCDPISEHNRLYWYRQTLGQGPEFLTYFQNEAQLEKSRLLSDRFSAERPKGSFSTLEIQRTEQGDSAMYLCASSLRTETYGYTFGSGTRLTVV.

Regarding this clonotype: Lacking the conserved final phenylalanine or tryptophan, this CDR3 likely reflects a read error. The chain recombines TRBV27 with TRBJ2-1; possibly TRBD2 for D (6 bases). The germline V gene has CDR1 MNHEY and CDR2 SMNVEV (reference sequence). The CDR3 extends over 15 amino acids. V lost 3 bases to trimming and J lost 2 bases, with 11 bases between them. The CDR3 reads CASSFQGGAYNEQFL. In DNA form, the CDR3 reads TGTGCCAGCAGTTTCCAAGGAGGGGCCTACAATGAGCAGTTCTTA.

In its sample, this clonotype was seen a few times. The J gene is TRBJ2-6, the V gene TRBV30; a possible D gene is TRBD1 (6 bases). CDR1 GTSNPN and CDR2 SVGIG come from the germline V gene (reference sequence). Trimming cost V 3 bases and J 4 bases, with 13 bases left between them. This CDR3 region has 15 residues. CDR3 sequence: CAWRPRGPGANVLTF. The CDR3 bases are TGTGCCTGGAGGCCCAGGGGACCCGGGGCCAACGTCCTGACTTTC.

This clonotype was recorded only once. A clone one base away is much larger, so this may be a read error. The chain uses TRBV4-1 and TRBJ2-2; D is undetermined. CDR3 length: 13 amino acids. CDR1 is MGHRA, CDR2 YSYEKL, per germline. The V end lost 1 base, the J end lost 6 bases, and 6 bases lay between the germline ends. Here the CDR3 DNA reads TGCGCCAGCAGCCAAGTTAGGGCCGGGGAGCTGTTTTTT. Protein product: CASSQVRAGELFF.

The chain links TRBV7-8 to TRBJ1-2, with D maybe TRBD1 (5 bases). Germline assignment: CDR1 SGHVS and CDR2 FQNEAQ. This CDR3 is built from 13 residues. The ends were cut back, 5 bases at V and 9 bases at J, with 16 bases in the middle. The CDR3 here is CASSPQGGIRYTF. The CDR3 nucleotides are TGTGCCAGCAGCCCCCAGGGAGGTATACGCTACACCTTC.

In its sample, this clonotype was seen once. With a much larger clone just one base away, this may be a read error. The rearrangement links TRBV7-2 to TRBJ2-7; 9 bases fit TRBD2. Per germline, CDR1 SGHTA and CDR2 FQGNSA. The CDR3 spans 15 residues. The CDR3 loop is CAGRKNLAGKYEQYF. CDR3 nucleotide sequence: TGTGCCGGCAGAAAAAACCTAGCGGGGAAATACGAGCAGTACTTC. The full variable domain, its missing parts supplied by reference TRBV7-2 and TRBJ2-7, is GAGVSQSPSNKVTEKGKDVELRCDPISGHTALYWYRQSLGQGLEFLIYFQGNSAPDKSGLPSDRFSAERTGGSVSTLTIQRTQQEDSAVYLCAGRKNLAGKYEQYFGPGTRLTVT.

This chain connects TRBV2 to TRBJ2-3; D may be TRBD2 (6 bases). Trimming cost V 6 bases and J 1 base, with 11 bases left between them. Germline CDR1 SNHLY, CDR2 FYNNEI. The CDR3 loop spans 14 amino acids. The CDR3 region has the DNA TGTGCCAGCAGACGTAGCGGCGGCACAGATACGCAGTATTTT. Translated: CASRRSGGTDTQYF.

This chain links TRBV3-1 with TRBJ2-1; 7 bases map to TRBD2. V lost 3 bases and J lost 0; bases outside the gene matches: 2. The CDR3 has 15 amino acids. Germline CDR1 LGHDT, CDR2 YNNKEL (reference sequence). CDR3 amino acids: CASSQRGISYNEQFF. CDR3 nucleotides: TGTGCCAGCAGCCAGCGGGGGATCTCCTACAATGAGCAGTTCTTC.

This clonotype was seen only a few times. This chain links TRBV6-5 with TRBJ1-2; no definite D call. Germline values: CDR1 MNHEY, CDR2 SVGAGI. Trimming stripped 2 bases from V and 4 bases from J, with 11 bases between. The CDR3 totals 14 residues. CDR3 nucleotides: TGTGCCAGCAGTTACCGGAGGGTCTCCTATGGCTACACCTTC. The encoded protein is CASSYRRVSYGYTF.

This clonotype has only a few counts. The rearrangement uses TRBV20-1 and TRBJ2-7; D may be TRBD2 (6 bases). Trimming pared 6 bases from V and 5 bases from J, leaving 14 bases between. From germline, CDR1 is DFQATT and CDR2 SNEGSKA (reference sequence). The CDR3 is 12 amino acids. The CDR3 reads CSAQTSFHEQYF. CDR3 coding DNA: TGCAGTGCACAGACTAGTTTTCACGAGCAGTACTTC.

The CDR3 nucleotides read TGTGCCAGCAGTTTGTGGACAGATCAGCCCCAGCATTTT. Translated, it gives CASSLWTDQPQHF. This chain connects TRBV2 to TRBJ1-5; D perhaps matches TRBD1 (6 bases). This CDR3 has 13 residues. The V end was cut by 5 bases, the J end by 5 bases, with 10 bases between. Germline V gene sequence: CDR1 SNHLY, CDR2 FYNNEI.

This chain uses TRBV4-2 with TRBJ2-3; tentative D call: TRBD2 (5 bases). The CDR3 consists of 15 residues. Deletions cut 3 bases from V and 4 bases from J, with 14 bases between. Germline CDR1 and CDR2: LGHNA and YNFKEQ. CDR3 DNA sequence: TGTGCCAGCAGCCACCAGGACTCCACGGCAGATACGCAGTATTTT. It encodes CASSHQDSTADTQYF.

This clonotype is medium-sized by share. J is TRBJ2-1 and V is TRBV29-1; 11 bases fit TRBD1. There are 13 residues in the CDR3. The V gene's germline CDR1 is SQVTM and CDR2 ANQGSEA. The J segment lost 8 bases and the V segment lost 4 bases, leaving 4 bases of the junction unmatched. CDR3 sequence: CSVGRTGGDEQFF. The CDR3 DNA sequence: TGCAGCGTTGGCCGGACAGGGGGCGATGAGCAGTTCTTC.

Points on this clonotype: Just one base apart from a much larger clone, this may be a read error. V is TRBV7-2 and J is TRBJ2-7, with 7 bases aligning to TRBD1. The CDR3 contains 14 residues. Per the germline V gene, CDR1 is SGHTA and CDR2 is FQGNSA. CDR3 coding DNA: TGTGCCAGCAGCTTTGAGGGGGCTTACTACGGGCAGTACTTC. As protein: CASSFEGAYYGQYF.